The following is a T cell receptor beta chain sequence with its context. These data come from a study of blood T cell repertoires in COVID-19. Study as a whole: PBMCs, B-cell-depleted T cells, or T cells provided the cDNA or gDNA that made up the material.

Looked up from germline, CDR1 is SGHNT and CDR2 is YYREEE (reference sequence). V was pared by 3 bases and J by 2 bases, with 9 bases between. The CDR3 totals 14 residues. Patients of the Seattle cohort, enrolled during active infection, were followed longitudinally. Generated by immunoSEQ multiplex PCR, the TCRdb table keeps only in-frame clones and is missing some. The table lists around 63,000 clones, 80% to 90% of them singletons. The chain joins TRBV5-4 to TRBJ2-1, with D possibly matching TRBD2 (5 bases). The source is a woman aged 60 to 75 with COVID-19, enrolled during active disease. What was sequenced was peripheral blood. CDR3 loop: CASSSPGTYNEQFF. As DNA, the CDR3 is TGTGCCAGCAGCTCCCCCGGGACCTACAATGAGCAGTTCTTC.